These 17 T cell receptor beta chains share one sample of origin, sequenced in a study of T cell responses to AZD1222 COVID-19 vaccine (dated by TCRdb to the early 2020s). Libraries were prepared through the immunoSEQ multiplex PCR assay. Not all clones reach the TCRdb copy of this immuneACCESS table, which keeps in-frame sequences only. Checked studies attribute under half of the gap to unresolved V genes and leave the rest unexplained. Recorded for this sample are roughly 100,000 clones; around 91% of them occurred a single time. Around 4.8% of the sample lies in the top ten. The time point label of this sample denotes: baseline before first vaccination. The source was peripheral blood, collected on day 0 of AZD1222 vaccination. All receptors come from an adult in good health.

V gene TRBV30 combines with J gene TRBJ2-6, with no clear D. The CDR3 length is 14 residues. Deletions cut 5 bases from V and 0 bases from J, with 8 bases between. Per the germline V gene, CDR1 is GTSNPN and CDR2 is SVGIG (reference sequence). CDR3 loop: CAWDSLSGANVLTF. The CDR3 region has the DNA TGTGCCTGGGACTCACTCTCTGGGGCCAACGTCCTGACTTTC.

J is TRBJ1-4 and V is TRBV27, with no clear D. Germline CDR1 is MNHEY and CDR2 is SMNVEV (reference sequence). The CDR3 covers 11 residues. V shed 7 bases and J shed 10 bases, with 10 bases lying between them. The CDR3 sequence is CASIGWGKLFF. The CDR3 nucleotides read TGTGCCAGCATCGGTTGGGGAAAACTGTTTTTT. Full variable domain (remainder filled in from reference TRBV27 and TRBJ1-4): EAQVTQNPRYLITVTGKKLTVTCSQNMNHEYMSWYRQDPGLGLRQIYYSMNVEVTDKGDVPEGYKVSRKEKRNFPLILESPSPNQTSLYFCASIGWGKLFFGSGTQLSVL.

The genes are TRBV19 and TRBJ2-3; D perhaps matches TRBD1 (5 bases). Germline assignment: CDR1 LNHDA and CDR2 SQIVND (reference sequence). The V gene lost 10 bases and the J gene lost 1 base, with 18 bases spanning the gap. The CDR3 length is 15 residues. The CDR3 DNA follows: TGTGCCACTTCTCAGGGTCGGGTGGGCACAGATACGCAGTATTTT. It codes for CATSQGRVGTDTQYF.

The chain recombines TRBV7-9 with TRBJ2-5; TRBD2 agrees at 8 bases. With 7 bases clipped from V and 5 bases from J, the junction kept 6 bases outside the gene matches. CDR3 length: 13 amino acids. The germline CDR1 and CDR2 sequences are SEHNR and FQNEAQ (reference sequence). Here the CDR3 DNA reads TGTGCCAGCAAGCTCGCTAGCGGGGAGACCCAGTACTTC. This gives the protein CASKLASGETQYF.

CDR3 coding DNA: TGTGCCAGCAGCTTGAGGGGGGACGGTTACGAGCAGTACTTC. Translation: CASSLRGDGYEQYF. The chain links TRBV5-4 to TRBJ2-7; TRBD1 or TRBD2 may be the D gene (6 bases each). Per the germline V gene, CDR1 is SGHNT and CDR2 is YYREEE (reference sequence). V lost 1 base, J lost 4 bases, and 12 bases lay in between. This CDR3 is built from 14 residues.

V is TRBV18 and J is TRBJ2-7; D is ambiguous. The CDR3 sequence is 16 residues long. CDR1 and CDR2 from the germline V gene are KGHSH and LQKENI. The V end was cut by 1 base, the J end by 3 bases, with 16 bases between. In DNA, the CDR3 is TGTGCCAGCTCACCACTCGGCTTGTCACCCGACTACGAGCAGTACTTC. Protein sequence: CASSPLGLSPDYEQYF.

This clone was seen a few times. The chain links TRBV24-1 to TRBJ2-3, with 8 bases fitting TRBD1. J was trimmed by 8 bases and V by 12 bases; bases with no gene match: 12. CDR1 is KGHDR, CDR2 SFDVKD, per germline. The CDR3 loop spans 13 amino acids. The CDR3 nucleotides are TGTGCCTCCCCAGGACAGGGACGGAGTACGCAGTATTTT. As protein: CASPGQGRSTQYF.

The gene calls are TRBV6-6 and TRBJ2-7, with TRBD2 as a possible D gene (7 bases). Germline CDR1 is MNHNY and CDR2 is SVGAGI (reference sequence). V lost 6 bases to trimming and J lost 3 bases, with 21 bases between them. The CDR3 has 16 residues. The CDR3 loop reads CASSQKGGTYNYEQYF. CDR3 DNA: TGTGCCAGCAGCCAAAAGGGGGGGACATACAACTACGAGCAGTACTTC.

The V call is TRBV19, the J call TRBJ2-1; D is unresolved. Between the trimmed V and J ends, which lost 4 bases and 4 bases, there was a span of 8 bases. Germline V gene sequence: CDR1 LNHDA, CDR2 SQIVND (reference sequence). The CDR3 extends over 13 amino acids. CDR3 loop: CASSTRQYNEQFF. DNA of the CDR3: TGTGCCAGTAGTACCCGGCAGTACAATGAGCAGTTCTTC.

V and J are TRBV18 and TRBJ1-5, with D possibly being TRBD1 (6 bases). This CDR3 is built from 17 residues. V was shortened by 2 bases and J by 4 bases, with 18 bases between the two germline ends. Germline lookup yields CDR1 KGHSH and CDR2 LQKENI. CDR3 protein: CASSPFPGTSGNQPQHF. CDR3 DNA sequence: TGTGCCAGCTCACCATTTCCAGGGACATCGGGAAATCAGCCCCAGCATTTT. Together with reference TRBV18 and TRBJ1-5, the CDR3 gives the full variable domain: NAGVMQNPRHLVRRRGQEARLRCSPMKGHSHVYWYRQLPEEGLKFMVYLQKENIIDESGMPKERFSAEFPKEGPSILRIQQVVRGDSAAYFCASSPFPGTSGNQPQHFGDGTRLSIL.

The genes are TRBV6-1 and TRBJ1-2, with D hard to call. Germline CDR1 and CDR2: MNHNS and SASEGT. V lost 3 bases and J lost 5, with 10 bases in between. The CDR3 runs to 13 residues. DNA for the CDR3: TGTGCCAGCAGTGACAAGGTTTGGTATGGCTACACCTTC. Residues: CASSDKVWYGYTF.

This chain links TRBV2 with TRBJ2-7, with 9 bases aligning to TRBD1. Per the germline V gene, CDR1 is SNHLY and CDR2 is FYNNEI. The V and J ends lost 11 bases and 0 bases, in that order; junction bases with no gene match: 5. The CDR3 has 13 amino acids. CDR3 protein: CAGRDRVSYEQYF. The CDR3 DNA reads as TGTGCCGGCCGGGACAGGGTCTCCTACGAGCAGTACTTC.

The chain employs TRBV7-3 and TRBJ2-2; D uncertain. Germline CDR1 reads SGHTA; CDR2 reads FQGTGA. The CDR3 runs 13 residues. Trimming took 5 bases from V and 6 from J, leaving 10 bases between them. The CDR3 here is CASSGSASGELFF. CDR3 coding DNA: TGTGCCAGCAGCGGGTCGGCTTCCGGGGAGCTGTTTTTT.

The chain joins TRBV6-7 to TRBJ1-4, with a possible D match to TRBD1 (6 bases). TRBV6-7 is assigned to the ORF class and has an uncertain function. V lost 1 base, J lost 8 bases, and 14 bases lay in between. The CDR3 has 15 residues. Here the CDR3 reads CASSYLGQCTEKLFF. The CDR3 DNA follows: TGTGCCAGCAGTTACTTAGGACAGTGCACGGAAAAACTGTTTTTT.

The chain has TRBV4-1 and TRBJ1-1; unclear D gene. The germline gives CDR1 MGHRA, CDR2 YSYEKL. Trimming took 4 bases from V and 1 from J, leaving 16 bases between them. The length of the CDR3 is 16 residues. As DNA, the CDR3 is TGCGCCAGCAGCCCTCCACGGGCGCCTTGGAACACTGAAGCTTTCTTT. Protein sequence: CASSPPRAPWNTEAFF.

The chain recombines TRBV7-8 with TRBJ1-5, with TRBD1 matching 8 bases. V lost 5 bases and J lost 5; bases outside the gene matches: 11. The CDR3 length is 16 residues. Germline lookup yields CDR1 SGHVS and CDR2 FQNEAQ. The CDR3 nucleotides read TGTGCCAGCAGCCAAAGTCCGGACAGGGAAGATCAGCCCCAGCATTTT. Encoded protein: CASSQSPDREDQPQHF.

V usage is TRBV7-3 and J usage is TRBJ2-1; D perhaps matches TRBD2 (5 bases). Germline assignment: CDR1 SGHTA and CDR2 FQGTGA. The CDR3 is 16 amino acids. V gave up 5 bases and J gave up 8 bases, with 22 bases separating them. Here the CDR3 reads CASSARGLPPSDEQFF. The CDR3 DNA is TGTGCCAGCAGCGCCAGAGGACTCCCGCCCTCCGATGAGCAGTTCTTC.